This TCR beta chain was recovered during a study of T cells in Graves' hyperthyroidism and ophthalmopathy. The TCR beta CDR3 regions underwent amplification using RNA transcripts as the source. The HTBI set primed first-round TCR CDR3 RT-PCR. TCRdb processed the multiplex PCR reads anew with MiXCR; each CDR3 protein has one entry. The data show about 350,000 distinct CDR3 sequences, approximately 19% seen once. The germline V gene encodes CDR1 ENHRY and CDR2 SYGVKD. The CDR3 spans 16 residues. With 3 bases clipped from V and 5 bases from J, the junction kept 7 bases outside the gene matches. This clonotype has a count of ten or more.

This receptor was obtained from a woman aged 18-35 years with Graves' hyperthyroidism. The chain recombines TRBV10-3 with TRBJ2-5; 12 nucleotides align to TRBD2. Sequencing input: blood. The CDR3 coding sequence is TGTGCCATCAGTGATCGACTAGCGGGGGCCGGGGAGACCCAGTACTTC. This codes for CAISDRLAGAGETQYF.